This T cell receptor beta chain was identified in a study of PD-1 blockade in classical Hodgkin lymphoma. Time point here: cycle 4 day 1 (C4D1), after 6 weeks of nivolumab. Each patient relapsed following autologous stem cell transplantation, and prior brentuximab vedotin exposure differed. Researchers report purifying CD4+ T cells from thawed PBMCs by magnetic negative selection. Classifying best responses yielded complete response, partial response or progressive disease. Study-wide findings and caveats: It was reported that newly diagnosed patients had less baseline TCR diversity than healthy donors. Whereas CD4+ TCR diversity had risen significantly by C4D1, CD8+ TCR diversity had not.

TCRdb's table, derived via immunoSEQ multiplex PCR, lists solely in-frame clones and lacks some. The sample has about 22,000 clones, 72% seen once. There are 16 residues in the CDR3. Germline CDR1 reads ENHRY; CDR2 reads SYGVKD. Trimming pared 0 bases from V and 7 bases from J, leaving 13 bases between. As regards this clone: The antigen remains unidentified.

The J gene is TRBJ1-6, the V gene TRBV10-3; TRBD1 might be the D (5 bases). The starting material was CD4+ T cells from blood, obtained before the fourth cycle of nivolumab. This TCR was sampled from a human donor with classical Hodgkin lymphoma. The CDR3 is CAISESRGQGNSPLHF. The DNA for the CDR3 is TGTGCCATCAGTGAGTCGCGGGGTCAGGGCAATTCACCCCTCCACTTT.